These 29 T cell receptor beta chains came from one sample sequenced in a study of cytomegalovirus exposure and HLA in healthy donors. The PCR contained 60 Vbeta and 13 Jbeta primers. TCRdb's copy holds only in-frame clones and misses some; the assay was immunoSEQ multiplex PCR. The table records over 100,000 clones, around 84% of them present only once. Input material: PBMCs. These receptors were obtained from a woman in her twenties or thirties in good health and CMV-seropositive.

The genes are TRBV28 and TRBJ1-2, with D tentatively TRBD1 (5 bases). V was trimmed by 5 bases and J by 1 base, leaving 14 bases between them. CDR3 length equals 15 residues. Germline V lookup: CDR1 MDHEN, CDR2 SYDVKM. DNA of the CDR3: TGTGCCAGCAGTACACCCGGGGGAAATAACTATGGCTACACCTTC. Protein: CASSTPGGNNYGYTF.

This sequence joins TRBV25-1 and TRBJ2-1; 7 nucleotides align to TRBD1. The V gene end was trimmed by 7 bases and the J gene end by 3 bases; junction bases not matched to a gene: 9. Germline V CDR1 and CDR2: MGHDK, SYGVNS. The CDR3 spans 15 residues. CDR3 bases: TGTGCCAGCACCCGGTCGACAGGGCGCTACAATGAGCAGTTCTTC. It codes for CASTRSTGRYNEQFF.

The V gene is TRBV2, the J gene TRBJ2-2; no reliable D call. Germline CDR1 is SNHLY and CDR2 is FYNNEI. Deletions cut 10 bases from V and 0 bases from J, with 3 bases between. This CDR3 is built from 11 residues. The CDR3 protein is CATTNTGELFF. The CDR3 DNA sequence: TGTGCCACCACGAACACCGGGGAGCTGTTTTTT.

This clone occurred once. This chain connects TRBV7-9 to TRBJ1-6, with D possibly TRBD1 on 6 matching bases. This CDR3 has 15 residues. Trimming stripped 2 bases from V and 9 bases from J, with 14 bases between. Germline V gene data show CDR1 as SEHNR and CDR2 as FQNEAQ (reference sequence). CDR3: CASSLNLGGVSPLHF. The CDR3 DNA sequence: TGTGCCAGCAGCTTAAATCTTGGGGGCGTTTCACCCCTCCACTTT.

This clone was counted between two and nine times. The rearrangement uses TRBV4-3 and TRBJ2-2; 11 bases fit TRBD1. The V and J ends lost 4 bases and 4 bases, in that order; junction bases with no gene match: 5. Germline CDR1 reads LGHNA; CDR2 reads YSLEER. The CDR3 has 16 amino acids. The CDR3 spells CASSRYGTGGTGELFF. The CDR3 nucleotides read TGCGCCAGCAGCCGTTACGGGACAGGGGGCACCGGGGAGCTGTTTTTT.

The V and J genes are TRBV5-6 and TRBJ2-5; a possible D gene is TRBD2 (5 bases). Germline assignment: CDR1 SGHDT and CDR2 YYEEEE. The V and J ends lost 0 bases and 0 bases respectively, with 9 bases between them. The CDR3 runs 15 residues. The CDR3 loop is CASSLVLANQETQYF. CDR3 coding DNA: TGTGCCAGCAGCTTGGTTCTAGCCAACCAAGAGACCCAGTACTTC.

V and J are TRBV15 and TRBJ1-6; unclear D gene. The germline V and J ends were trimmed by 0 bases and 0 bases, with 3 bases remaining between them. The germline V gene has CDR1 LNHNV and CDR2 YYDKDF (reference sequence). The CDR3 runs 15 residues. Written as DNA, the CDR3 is TGTGCCACCAGCAGAGATAGCTCCTATAATTCACCCCTCCACTTT. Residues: CATSRDSSYNSPLHF.

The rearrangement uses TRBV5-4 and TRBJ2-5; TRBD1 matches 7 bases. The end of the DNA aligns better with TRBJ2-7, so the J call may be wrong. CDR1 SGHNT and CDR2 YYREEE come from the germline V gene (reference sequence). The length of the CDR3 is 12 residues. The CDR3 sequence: CASSLDRGEQYF. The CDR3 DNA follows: TGTGCCAGCAGCTTGGACAGGGGCGAGCAGTACTTC.

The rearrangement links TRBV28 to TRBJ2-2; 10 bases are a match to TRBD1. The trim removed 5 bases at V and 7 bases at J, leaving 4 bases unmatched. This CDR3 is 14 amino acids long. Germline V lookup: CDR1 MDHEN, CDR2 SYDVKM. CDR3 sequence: CASSDRGLGGELFF. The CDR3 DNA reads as TGTGCCAGCAGTGACAGGGGGCTGGGCGGGGAGCTGTTTTTT.

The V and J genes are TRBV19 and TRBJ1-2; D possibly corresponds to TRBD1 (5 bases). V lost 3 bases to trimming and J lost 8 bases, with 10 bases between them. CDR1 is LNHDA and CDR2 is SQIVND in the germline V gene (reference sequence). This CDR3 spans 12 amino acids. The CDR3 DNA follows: TGTGCCAGTAGTATTCAGGGAGGAGGCTACACCTTC. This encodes CASSIQGGGYTF.

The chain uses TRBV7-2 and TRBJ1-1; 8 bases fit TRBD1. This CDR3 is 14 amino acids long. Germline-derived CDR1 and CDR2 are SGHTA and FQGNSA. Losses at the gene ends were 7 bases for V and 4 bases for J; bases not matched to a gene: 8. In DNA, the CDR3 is TGTGCCAGCACCTTGGACAGGGCAGGCACTGAAGCTTTCTTT. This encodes CASTLDRAGTEAFF.

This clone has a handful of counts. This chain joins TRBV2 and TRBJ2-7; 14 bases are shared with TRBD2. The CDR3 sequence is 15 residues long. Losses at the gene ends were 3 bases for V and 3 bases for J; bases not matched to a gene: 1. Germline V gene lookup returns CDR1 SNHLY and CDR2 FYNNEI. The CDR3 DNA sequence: TGTGCCAGCAGTGAGGGGACTAGCGGGGGCTACGAGCAGTACTTC. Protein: CASSEGTSGGYEQYF.

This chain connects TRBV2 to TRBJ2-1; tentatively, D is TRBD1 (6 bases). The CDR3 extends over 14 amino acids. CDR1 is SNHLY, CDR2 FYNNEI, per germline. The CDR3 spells CARRYLDRYNEQFF. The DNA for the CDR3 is TGTGCTCGCAGATACCTCGACAGGTACAATGAGCAGTTCTTC.

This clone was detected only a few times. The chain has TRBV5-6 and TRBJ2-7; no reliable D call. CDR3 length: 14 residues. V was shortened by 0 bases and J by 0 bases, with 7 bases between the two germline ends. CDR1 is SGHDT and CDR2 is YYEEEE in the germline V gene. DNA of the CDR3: TGTGCCAGCAGCTTGGGTGGCAACTCCTACGAGCAGTACTTC. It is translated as CASSLGGNSYEQYF.

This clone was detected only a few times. The CDR3 bases are TGTGCCAGCAGGCGGCGAGCGGGCACCAATGAAAAACTGTTTTTT. It encodes CASRRRAGTNEKLFF. The gene calls are TRBV2 and TRBJ1-4, with D unresolved. Germline-derived CDR1 and CDR2 are SNHLY and FYNNEI. CDR3 size: 15 residues. V was shortened by 6 bases and J by 5 bases, with 16 bases between the two germline ends. Using reference TRBV2 and TRBJ1-4 for the parts outside the CDR3, the full variable domain is EPEVTQTPSHQVTQMGQEVILRCVPISNHLYFYWYRQILGQKVEFLVSFYNNEISEKSEIFDDQFSVERPDGSNFTLKIRSTKLEDSAMYFCASRRRAGTNEKLFFGSGTQLSVL.

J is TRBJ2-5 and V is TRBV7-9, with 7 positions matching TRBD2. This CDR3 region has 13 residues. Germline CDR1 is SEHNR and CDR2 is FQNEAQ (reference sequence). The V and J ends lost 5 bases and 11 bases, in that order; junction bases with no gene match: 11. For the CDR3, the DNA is TGTGCCAGCAGCCTACGCGGGACTACGGAGCAGTACTTC. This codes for CASSLRGTTEQYF.

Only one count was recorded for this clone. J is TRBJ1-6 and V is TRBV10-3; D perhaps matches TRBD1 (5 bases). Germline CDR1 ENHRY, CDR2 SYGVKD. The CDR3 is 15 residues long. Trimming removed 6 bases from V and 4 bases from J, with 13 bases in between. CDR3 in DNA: TGTGCCATCAGGCCGACAGTTACTTATAATTCACCCCTCCACTTT. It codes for CAIRPTVTYNSPLHF.

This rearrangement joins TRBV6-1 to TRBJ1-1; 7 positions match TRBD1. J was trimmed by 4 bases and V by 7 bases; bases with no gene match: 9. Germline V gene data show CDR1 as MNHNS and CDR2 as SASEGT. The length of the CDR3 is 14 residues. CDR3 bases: TGTGCCAGCACGGACAGGTTAGGCGTCACTGAAGCTTTCTTT. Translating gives CASTDRLGVTEAFF.

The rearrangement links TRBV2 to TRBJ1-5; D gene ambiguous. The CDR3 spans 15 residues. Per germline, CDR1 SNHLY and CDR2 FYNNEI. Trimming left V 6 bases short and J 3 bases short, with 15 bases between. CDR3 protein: CASRPEGRYNQPQHF. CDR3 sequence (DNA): TGTGCCAGCAGACCTGAGGGCAGATACAATCAGCCCCAGCATTTT.

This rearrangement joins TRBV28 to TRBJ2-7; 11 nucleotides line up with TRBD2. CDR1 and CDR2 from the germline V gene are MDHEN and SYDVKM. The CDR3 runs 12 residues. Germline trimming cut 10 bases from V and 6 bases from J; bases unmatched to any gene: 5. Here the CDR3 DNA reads TGTGCCACTAGCGGGGGGCCCCCCGAGCAGTACTTC. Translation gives CATSGGPPEQYF. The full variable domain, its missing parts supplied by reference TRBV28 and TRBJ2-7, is DVKVTQSSRYLVKRTGEKVFLECVQDMDHENMFWYRQDPGLGLRLIYFSYDVKMKEKGDIPEGYSVSREKKERFSLILESASTNQTSMYLCATSGGPPEQYFGPGTRLTVT.

CDR3 protein: CASSSPFRRNTGELFF. In DNA form, the CDR3 reads TGTGCCAGCAGCTCCCCCTTCCGTCGGAACACCGGGGAGCTGTTTTTT. The chain is built from TRBV7-9 and TRBJ2-2; D uncertain. V gave up 4 bases and J gave up 1 base, with 13 bases separating them. Germline CDR1 and CDR2: SEHNR and FQNEAQ (reference sequence). The CDR3 sequence is 16 residues long.

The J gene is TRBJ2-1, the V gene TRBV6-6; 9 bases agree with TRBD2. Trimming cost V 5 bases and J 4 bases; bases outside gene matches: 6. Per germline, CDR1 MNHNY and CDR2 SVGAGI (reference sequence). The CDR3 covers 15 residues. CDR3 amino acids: CASSQTSGPYNEQFF. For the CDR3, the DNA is TGTGCCAGCAGTCAGACTAGCGGACCTTACAATGAGCAGTTCTTC.

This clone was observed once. The CDR3 DNA is TGTGCCAGCTCACCGTTGGCTCGGGAGGCCCTCCACTTT. This sequence encodes CASSPLAREALHF. The chain carries TRBV18 and TRBJ1-6, with D uncertain. The CDR3 is made up of 13 amino acids. Germline loops: CDR1 KGHSH, CDR2 LQKENI. V was cut by 3 bases and J by 14 bases, with 14 bases left in between.

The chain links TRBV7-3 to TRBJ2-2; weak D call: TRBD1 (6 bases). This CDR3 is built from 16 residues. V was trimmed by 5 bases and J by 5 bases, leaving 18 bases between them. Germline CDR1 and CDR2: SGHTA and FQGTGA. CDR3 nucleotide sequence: TGTGCCAGCAGCCCCTCGGGAAATAGGGGGACCGGGGAGCTGTTTTTT. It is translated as CASSPSGNRGTGELFF.

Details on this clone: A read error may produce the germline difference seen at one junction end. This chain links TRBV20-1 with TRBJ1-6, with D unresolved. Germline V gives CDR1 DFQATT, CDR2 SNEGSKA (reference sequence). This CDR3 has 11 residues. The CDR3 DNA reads TGCAGTGCTAGAGCAGGCCCTAAAATTTTCTTC. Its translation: CSARAGPKIFF.

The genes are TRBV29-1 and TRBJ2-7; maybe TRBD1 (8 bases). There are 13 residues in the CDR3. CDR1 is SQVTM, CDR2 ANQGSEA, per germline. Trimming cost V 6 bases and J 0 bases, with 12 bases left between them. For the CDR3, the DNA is TGCAGCGTAAACAGGGGGGGCTCCTACGAGCAGTACTTC. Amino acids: CSVNRGGSYEQYF.

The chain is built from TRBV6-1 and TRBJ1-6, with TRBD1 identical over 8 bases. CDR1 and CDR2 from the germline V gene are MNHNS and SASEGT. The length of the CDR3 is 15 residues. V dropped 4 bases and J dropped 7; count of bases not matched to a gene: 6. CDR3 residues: CASSARQGFNSPLHF. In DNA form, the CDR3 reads TGTGCCAGCAGTGCGAGACAGGGGTTCAATTCACCCCTCCACTTT.

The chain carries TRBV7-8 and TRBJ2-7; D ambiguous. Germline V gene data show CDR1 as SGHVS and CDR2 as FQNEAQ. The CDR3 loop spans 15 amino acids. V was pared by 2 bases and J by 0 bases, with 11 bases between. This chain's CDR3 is CASSLKSQASYEQYF. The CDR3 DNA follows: TGTGCCAGCAGCTTAAAGAGCCAAGCCTCCTACGAGCAGTACTTC.

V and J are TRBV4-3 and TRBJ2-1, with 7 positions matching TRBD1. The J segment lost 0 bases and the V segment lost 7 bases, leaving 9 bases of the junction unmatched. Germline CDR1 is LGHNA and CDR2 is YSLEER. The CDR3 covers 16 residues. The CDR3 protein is CASKSNRGSSYNEQFF. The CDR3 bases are TGCGCCAGCAAATCGAACAGGGGAAGCTCCTACAATGAGCAGTTCTTC.